The 4 T cell receptor beta chains presented below share a single source sample, sequenced in a study of CD8 T cells in ankylosing spondylitis. Study outcomes and limitations: A motif in TCR beta, a set of several highly homologous variants, appeared characteristic of ankylosing spondylitis blood.

TCRdb re-called the 5' RACE reads through MiXCR, storing one row per CDR3 protein. The sample records approximately 540,000 distinct CDR3 sequences, 10% to 15% being singletons. No antigen is known for these receptors. The sample was blood, either unsorted or a sorted T cell fraction (not recorded which). The origin of the receptors is a male donor with ankylosing spondylitis.

The sample holds a few counts of this clonotype. The J gene is TRBJ2-3, the V gene TRBV5-1; the D gene is possibly TRBD1 (5 bases). CDR1 is SGHRS, CDR2 YFSETQ, per germline. This CDR3 is 15 amino acids long. The V end lost 1 base, the J end lost 3 bases, and 12 bases lay between the germline ends. The CDR3 DNA is TGCGCCAGCAGCTTGACAGGAGTAGGGACAGATACGCAGTATTTT. It codes for CASSLTGVGTDTQYF.

J is TRBJ1-2 and V is TRBV29-1; no definite D call. The CDR3 is made up of 13 amino acids. V was cut by 4 bases and J by 1 base, with 10 bases left in between. Germline-derived CDR1 and CDR2 are SQVTM and ANQGSEA. The CDR3, as DNA: TGCAGCGTTGGGAGTTTGGTTAACTATGGCTACACCTTC. Protein product: CSVGSLVNYGYTF.

The V call is TRBV20-1, the J call TRBJ2-3; D gene ambiguous. The CDR3 is 13 residues long. V was pared by 3 bases and J by 4 bases, with 11 bases between. Germline V CDR1 and CDR2: DFQATT, SNEGSKA (reference sequence). CDR3 sequence reads: CSASAPAADTQYF. The CDR3 coding sequence is TGCAGTGCTAGTGCCCCAGCCGCAGATACGCAGTATTTT.

The rearrangement links TRBV9 to TRBJ2-2; D remains unclear. The V end lost 1 base, the J end lost 5 bases, and 15 bases lay between the germline ends. From germline, CDR1 is SGDLS and CDR2 YYNGEE. This CDR3 comprises 16 residues. CDR3 DNA sequence: TGTGCCAGCAGCGTACCCCCCCCCGTGGGAACCGGGGAGCTGTTTTTT. Its translation is CASSVPPPVGTGELFF.